This TCR beta chain was documented in a study of blood T cell repertoires in COVID-19 (dated by TCRdb to 2019 to 2021). Regarding the complete study: Collaborator samples came from the United States, Italy and Spain and covered acute and convalescent phases of COVID-19. The prospective study material was composed of cDNA or gDNA derived from T cells, B-cell-depleted T cells, or PBMCs. Subjects who had been exposed to COVID-19, were actively infected with it, or had recovered from it provided the deeply sampled blood TCRbeta repertoires that made up the dataset. The repertoires were released in a freely available public database intended as a resource for research on the immune response to SARS-CoV-2. The samples were drawn from two sources: the first 160 participants of the ongoing ImmuneRACE study, and fewer than 1,500 subjects contributed by 6 global collaborators. A de-identified subject ID, COVID-19 status, age in years and sex were almost always included in the sample metadata. HLA class I and class II types, where available, came from metadata supplied by the sample provider rather than from assay-based typing. What the study reported, not specific to this receptor: The quantity of clinical and demographic metadata differed by source and by participant and was supplied without curation.

Note on this clone: No antigen is known for it. Base qualities are missing; no much larger clone stands one base away.

One collaborating source in Seattle enrolled patients while the patients were actively infected and followed the patients over time throughout the course of disease. The collaborating institutions used their own protocols to collect whole blood in K2EDTA tubes. For TCRbeta analysis, collaborator samples were shipped as frozen whole blood, as isolated PBMCs, or as DNA extracted from either sample type. The CDR3, cysteine through phenylalanine, is 13 amino acids long. Of the read, only the CDR3 DNA is kept; its 39 bases are in frame from base 1. Per the germline V gene (reference sequence), MNHEY is the CDR1 and SMNVEV is the CDR2. Between the V and J ends, shortened by 6 bases and 1 base respectively, the junction contains 9 bases. The immunoSEQ Assay, a bias-controlled multiplex PCR, was used to amplify TCRbeta CDR3 regions from genomic DNA. The source study handled its data this way. Within the assay, amplification of reference gene primers was used to estimate how many nucleated cells each sample contained. To quantify the absolute abundance of each unique TCRbeta CDR3 rearrangement, sequence reads were collapsed and filtered. Productive Simpson clonality was computed per sample as the square root of Simpson's diversity index over productive rearrangements. Imported from immuneACCESS, the table was reduced by TCRdb to in-frame sequences with V and J called. These copies leave out some clones; in studies compared against another copy, an unresolved V gene accounts for under half, and the cause of the remainder is not known. D and trimming were read from the DNA, whereas the V and J calls and clone size are those reported in that table. The sample yields about 410,000 clones; over 75% were counted once. In total, the top ten clones hold around 1.5% of the sample.

Sequenced material: peripheral blood. The TCR was taken from a woman aged 40-49 years with COVID-19, enrolled during active disease. Rearrangement joined TRBV27 to TRBJ1-1; the D gene is not confidently resolved. The CDR3 in this case is CASRLQENTEAFF. The bases read TGTGCCAGCAGACTGCAAGAGAACACTGAAGCTTTCTTT.